This passage covers 32 T cell receptor beta chains from one sample sequenced in a study of OX40 agonist ivuxolimab in advanced cancers. Sequencing used immunoSEQ multiplex PCR; TCRdb keeps in-frame clones, though not all of them. The table lists some 72,000 clones, less than 95% of them singletons, with more than 9.5% in the top ten. The sample in question was CD4+ or CD8+ T cells sorted from blood, obtained in a trial of the OX40 agonist ivuxolimab. Receptors originate from an adult with an advanced solid tumor such as melanoma, head and neck, liver or kidney cancer.

The V call is TRBV6-6, the J call TRBJ2-1, with D possibly TRBD2 on 7 matching bases. The CDR3 is made up of 14 amino acids. V was cut by 2 bases and J by 4 bases, with 9 bases left in between. CDR1 is MNHNY and CDR2 is SVGAGI in the germline V gene (reference sequence). The CDR3 here is CASSYGGAYNEQFF. CDR3 bases: TGTGCCAGCAGTTACGGGGGGGCGTACAATGAGCAGTTCTTC.

The V and J genes are TRBV5-6 and TRBJ1-2; D call uncertain. The CDR3 totals 14 residues. With 1 base removed from V and 6 bases from J, the gap between germline ends came to 13 bases. Germline V lookup: CDR1 SGHDT, CDR2 YYEEEE. The CDR3, as DNA: TGTGCCAGCAGCTTGTGGAGGTCGGCCCATGGCTACACCTTC. Translation: CASSLWRSAHGYTF. Drawing the rest from reference TRBV5-6 and TRBJ1-2, the complete variable domain is DAGVTQSPTHLIKTRGQQVTLRCSPKSGHDTVSWYQQALGQGPQFIFQYYEEEERQRGNFPDRFSGHQFPNYSSELNVNALLLGDSALYLCASSLWRSAHGYTFGSGTRLTVV.

The V call is TRBV29-1, the J call TRBJ2-2; TRBD2 agrees at 10 bases. The length of the CDR3 is 14 residues. Germline V gene data show CDR1 as SQVTM and CDR2 as ANQGSEA. Trimming took 5 bases from V and 4 from J; bases not matched to a gene: 4. CDR3 nucleotides: TGCAGCGTTCTTAGCGGGGGGATCACCGGGGAGCTGTTTTTT. Translated, it gives CSVLSGGITGELFF.

The CDR3: CASSVGQGAYEQYF. The CDR3 DNA is TGTGCCAGCAGCGTAGGACAGGGGGCCTACGAGCAGTACTTC. V usage is TRBV9 and J usage is TRBJ2-7; TRBD1 matches at 9 bases. Germline CDR1 and CDR2: SGDLS and YYNGEE. The ends lost 0 bases at V and 2 bases at J; junction bases unmatched: 0. The CDR3 runs 14 residues.

The V and J genes are TRBV5-6 and TRBJ2-3, with 7 bases fitting TRBD2. Trimming at V came to 7 bases and at J to 2 bases, leaving 16 bases not matched to a gene. The CDR3 has 17 residues. Germline V gene sequence: CDR1 SGHDT, CDR2 YYEEEE. Written as DNA, the CDR3 is TGTGCCAGCTTGAACCTAGTCGCGGGGGAGATCACAGATACGCAGTATTTT. It is translated as CASLNLVAGEITDTQYF.

The chain employs TRBV10-3 and TRBJ1-3; D is unresolved. Looked up from germline, CDR1 is ENHRY and CDR2 is SYGVKD. The V end was cut by 7 bases, the J end by 0 bases, with 4 bases between. The CDR3 contains 12 residues. CDR3 coding DNA: TGTGCCATCACGGGCTCTGGAAACACCATATATTTT. This translates into CAITGSGNTIYF.

The chain combines TRBV5-6 with TRBJ1-2; D remains unclear. The germline V gene has CDR1 SGHDT and CDR2 YYEEEE. With 2 bases removed from V and 0 bases from J, the gap between germline ends came to 14 bases. The CDR3 consists of 16 residues. CDR3 protein: CASSLAPLGANYGYTF. The CDR3 region has the DNA TGTGCCAGCAGCTTAGCCCCGTTGGGAGCTAACTATGGCTACACCTTC.

The gene calls are TRBV4-1 and TRBJ2-6; perhaps TRBD1 as D (5 bases). CDR1 MGHRA and CDR2 YSYEKL come from the germline V gene. Trimming left V 0 bases short and J 4 bases short, with 10 bases between. The CDR3 loop spans 16 amino acids. The CDR3 loop is CASSQEIQGGANVLTF. CDR3 DNA: TGCGCCAGCAGCCAAGAAATTCAGGGAGGGGCCAACGTCCTGACTTTC.

The V and J genes are TRBV4-3 and TRBJ2-5, with TRBD2 matching 13 bases. With V trimmed by 1 base and J by 2 bases, 10 bases remained unmatched. The CDR3 extends over 19 amino acids. Germline lookup yields CDR1 LGHNA and CDR2 YSLEER. The CDR3 bases are TGCGCCAGCAGCCAAGCCAAGGAGACTAGCGGGGGGCCTCAAGAGACCCAGTACTTC. This codes for CASSQAKETSGGPQETQYF.

The V and J genes are TRBV6-1 and TRBJ2-7; 11 nucleotides line up with TRBD2. Trimming cost V 4 bases and J 9 bases; bases outside gene matches: 17. The CDR3 runs to 17 residues. The germline V gene has CDR1 MNHNS and CDR2 SASEGT. The CDR3 region is CASSGRVAGGLLDTQYF. The DNA of the CDR3 is TGTGCCAGCAGTGGCCGGGTAGCGGGGGGGCTTTTAGACACGCAGTACTTC.

V is TRBV4-2 and J is TRBJ2-5; D gene ambiguous. Trimming took off 5 bases at V and 5 bases at J, with 18 bases between the two ends. CDR1 and CDR2 from the germline V gene are LGHNA and YNFKEQ. CDR3 length: 15 amino acids. DNA of the CDR3: TGTGCCAGCAGCTCCTATCTGGAAGGTGGGGAGACCCAGTACTTC. Translated: CASSSYLEGGETQYF.

The chain recombines TRBV2 with TRBJ2-1, with D unclear. This CDR3 contains 15 residues. Germline V gene data show CDR1 as SNHLY and CDR2 as FYNNEI. V was trimmed by 7 bases and J by 2 bases, leaving 15 bases between them. DNA for the CDR3: TGTGCCAGCAATCGAGGTCGCGACCCCTACAATGAGCAGTTCTTC. This gives the protein CASNRGRDPYNEQFF. The full variable domain, completed using reference TRBV2 and TRBJ2-1, is EPEVTQTPSHQVTQMGQEVILRCVPISNHLYFYWYRQILGQKVEFLVSFYNNEISEKSEIFDDQFSVERPDGSNFTLKIRSTKLEDSAMYFCASNRGRDPYNEQFFGPGTRLTVL.

The chain employs TRBV2 and TRBJ2-5; 10 bases map to TRBD1. V lost 6 bases and J lost 2; bases outside the gene matches: 9. This CDR3 comprises 16 residues. Germline V gene data show CDR1 as SNHLY and CDR2 as FYNNEI. The DNA for the CDR3 is TGTGCCAGCAGCCGTCGAGGGACAGGGGTTCAAGAGACCCAGTACTTC. Encoded protein: CASSRRGTGVQETQYF.

V and J are TRBV13 and TRBJ1-5; tentatively, D is TRBD1 (5 bases). CDR1 and CDR2 (germline): PRHDT, FYEKMQ (reference sequence). Deletions cut 0 bases from V and 2 bases from J, with 8 bases between. The length of the CDR3 is 15 residues. For the CDR3, the DNA is TGTGCCAGCAGCTTAGGGGGGGTGGGCAATCAGCCCCAGCATTTT. This translates into CASSLGGVGNQPQHF.

The V call is TRBV7-6, the J call TRBJ2-7; 8 positions match TRBD2. V lost 5 bases to trimming and J lost 4 bases; unmatched junction nucleotides: 10. This CDR3 is 15 amino acids long. In germline, CDR1 is SGHVS, CDR2 FNYEAQ. CDR3 bases: TGTGCCAGCAGCGCGACTAGCGAGCCCCCGTACGAGCAGTACTTC. This codes for CASSATSEPPYEQYF.

This sequence joins TRBV27 and TRBJ2-5; possibly TRBD2 for D (5 bases). Trimming removed 3 bases from V and 5 bases from J, with 22 bases in between. Germline CDR1 is MNHEY and CDR2 is SMNVEV (reference sequence). The CDR3 has 17 residues. CDR3 residues: CASSFAVGLGEWETQYF. The DNA for the CDR3 is TGTGCCAGCAGTTTTGCCGTTGGACTCGGAGAGTGGGAGACCCAGTACTTC.

CDR3 nucleotides: TGTGCCAGCAGCGTGGGACAGCTACAGAACACTGAAGCTTTCTTT. This codes for CASSVGQLQNTEAFF. V is TRBV9 and J is TRBJ1-1; 7 bases line up with TRBD1. The V segment lost 2 bases and the J segment 1 base; nucleotides outside the gene matches: 5. Germline CDR1 is SGDLS and CDR2 is YYNGEE. The CDR3 extends over 15 amino acids.

This sequence joins TRBV7-8 and TRBJ1-3; D may be TRBD1 (6 bases). V was pared by 2 bases and J by 4 bases, with 12 bases between. CDR1 is SGHVS, CDR2 FQNEAQ, per germline. This CDR3 region has 15 residues. The DNA of the CDR3 is TGTGCCAGCAGCTTAATGGGGACATTCGGAAACACCATATATTTT. It is translated as CASSLMGTFGNTIYF.

The genes are TRBV29-1 and TRBJ2-3; D might be TRBD1 (6 bases). This CDR3 spans 13 amino acids. Germline V gene sequence: CDR1 SQVTM, CDR2 ANQGSEA. V was clipped by 8 bases and J by 5 bases, with 17 bases between them. The CDR3 spells CSSGLGAGDTQYF. The DNA for the CDR3 is TGCAGCTCCGGCCTGGGGGCTGGAGATACGCAGTATTTT.

The J gene is TRBJ2-3, the V gene TRBV7-8, with D possibly TRBD2 on 6 matching bases. The CDR3 has 14 residues. Germline CDR1 SGHVS, CDR2 FQNEAQ. V gave up 4 bases and J gave up 3 bases, with 11 bases separating them. The CDR3, as DNA: TGTGCCAGCAGCTATCGGACTACTACAGATACGCAGTATTTT. It yields the protein CASSYRTTTDTQYF.

This clone was seen once. The chain combines TRBV9 with TRBJ2-1; maybe TRBD1 (7 bases). Germline assignment: CDR1 SGDLS and CDR2 YYNGEE. This CDR3 spans 18 amino acids. Trimming cost V 2 bases and J 8 bases, with 26 bases left between them. CDR3 nucleotides: TGTGCCAGCAGCGTCCCTAGCGCGGGTCCTAACAGGGGTTATGAGCAGTTCTTC. It yields the protein CASSVPSAGPNRGYEQFF. The whole variable domain, filled in from reference TRBV9 and TRBJ2-1, reads DSGVTQTPKHLITATGQRVTLRCSPRSGDLSVYWYQQSLDQGLQFLIQYYNGEERAKGNILERFSAQQFPDLHSELNLSSLELGDSALYFCASSVPSAGPNRGYEQFFGPGTRLTVL.

V usage is TRBV5-5 and J usage is TRBJ1-6; D not resolved. The V gene's germline CDR1 is SGHKS and CDR2 YYEKEE (reference sequence). The V end was cut by 0 bases, the J end by 0 bases, with 7 bases between. The CDR3 contains 16 residues. CDR3 in amino acids: CASSLDSSSYNSPLHF. The DNA of the CDR3 is TGTGCCAGCAGCTTGGACTCTAGCTCCTATAATTCACCCCTCCACTTT.

The chain couples TRBV6-5 to TRBJ2-7; D possibly corresponds to TRBD2 (5 bases). The germline V and J ends were trimmed by 0 bases and 2 bases, with 11 bases remaining between them. The length of the CDR3 is 15 residues. Germline CDR1 MNHEY, CDR2 SVGAGI. In DNA form, the CDR3 reads TGTGCCAGCAGTTACTCGGAGGCGTCGGCCTACGAGCAGTACTTC. Amino acids: CASSYSEASAYEQYF.

The J gene is TRBJ2-7, the V gene TRBV29-1; D remains ambiguous. V was cut by 0 bases and J by 2 bases, with 11 bases left in between. The CDR3 has 14 residues. The germline V gene has CDR1 SQVTM and CDR2 ANQGSEA. The CDR3 sequence: CSVEDPTDTYEQYF. CDR3 DNA sequence: TGCAGCGTTGAAGACCCGACGGATACCTACGAGCAGTACTTC.

The V gene is TRBV13, the J gene TRBJ1-1; D is uncertain. Germline lookup yields CDR1 PRHDT and CDR2 FYEKMQ (reference sequence). The CDR3 extends over 13 amino acids. V gave up 0 bases and J gave up 1 base, with 3 bases separating them. This CDR3 reads CASSLGENTEAFF. CDR3 in DNA: TGTGCCAGCAGCTTAGGGGAGAACACTGAAGCTTTCTTT.

This sequence joins TRBV7-8 and TRBJ2-2, with 12 bases matching TRBD2. Germline loops: CDR1 SGHVS, CDR2 FQNEAQ. The ends lost 0 bases at V and 0 bases at J; junction bases unmatched: 2. The CDR3 runs to 18 residues. The CDR3 DNA reads as TGTGCCAGCAGCTTAGCGGCTAGCGGGGGGGCGAACACCGGGGAGCTGTTTTTT. Translation: CASSLAASGGANTGELFF.

V usage is TRBV7-6 and J usage is TRBJ2-2; the D is unclear. The CDR3 has 19 amino acids. Germline CDR1 reads SGHVS; CDR2 reads FNYEAQ. V dropped 2 bases and J dropped 0 bases, with 19 bases sitting between them. The DNA of the CDR3 is TGTGCCAGCAGCTTACTGGGAACCTACTCGCTTGCGAACACCGGGGAGCTGTTTTTT. It specifies CASSLLGTYSLANTGELFF.

The rearrangement uses TRBV9 and TRBJ2-3; D unclear. The V end lost 3 bases, the J end lost 6 bases, and 5 bases lay between the germline ends. CDR3 size: 11 residues. Germline CDR1 reads SGDLS; CDR2 reads YYNGEE. CDR3 in amino acids: CASSAWDTQYF. CDR3 nucleotide sequence: TGTGCCAGCAGCGCGTGGGATACGCAGTATTTT.

This clone was seen just once. The chain recombines TRBV5-6 with TRBJ1-6; perhaps TRBD1 as D (6 bases). Looked up from germline, CDR1 is SGHDT and CDR2 is YYEEEE. The CDR3 length is 17 residues. V was trimmed by 5 bases and J by 1 base, leaving 16 bases between them. The DNA for the CDR3 is TGTGCCAGCAGACCATACAGGCAGGGGTCCTATAATTCACCCCTCCACTTT. It translates to CASRPYRQGSYNSPLHF.

The chain carries TRBV27 and TRBJ2-1, with D possibly TRBD1 on 7 matching bases. Germline V gene sequence: CDR1 MNHEY, CDR2 SMNVEV (reference sequence). The V end lost 3 bases, the J end lost 4 bases, and 13 bases lay between the germline ends. This CDR3 has 15 residues. Here the CDR3 DNA reads TGTGCCAGCAGTTTGGAGGGACAGCTGTACAATGAGCAGTTCTTC. Translation: CASSLEGQLYNEQFF.

On this clone: The sample carries other DNA sequences with the same CDR3. This sequence joins TRBV4-1 and TRBJ2-7, with D unresolved. Looked up from germline, CDR1 is MGHRA and CDR2 is YSYEKL. This CDR3 has 13 residues. V was trimmed by 1 base and J by 3 bases, leaving 7 bases between them. The CDR3, as DNA: TGCGCCAGCAGCCAAGGTTTGAGCTACGAGCAGTACTTC. Translated, it gives CASSQGLSYEQYF.

V gene TRBV2 combines with J gene TRBJ2-5, with 10 nucleotides matching TRBD1. This CDR3 comprises 13 residues. Unmatched junction bases numbered 3, after V lost 6 bases and J lost 5 bases. Germline assignment: CDR1 SNHLY and CDR2 FYNNEI. CDR3 nucleotide sequence: TGTGCCAGCAGGGACAGGGGGTGGGAGACCCAGTACTTC. Amino acid sequence: CASRDRGWETQYF.